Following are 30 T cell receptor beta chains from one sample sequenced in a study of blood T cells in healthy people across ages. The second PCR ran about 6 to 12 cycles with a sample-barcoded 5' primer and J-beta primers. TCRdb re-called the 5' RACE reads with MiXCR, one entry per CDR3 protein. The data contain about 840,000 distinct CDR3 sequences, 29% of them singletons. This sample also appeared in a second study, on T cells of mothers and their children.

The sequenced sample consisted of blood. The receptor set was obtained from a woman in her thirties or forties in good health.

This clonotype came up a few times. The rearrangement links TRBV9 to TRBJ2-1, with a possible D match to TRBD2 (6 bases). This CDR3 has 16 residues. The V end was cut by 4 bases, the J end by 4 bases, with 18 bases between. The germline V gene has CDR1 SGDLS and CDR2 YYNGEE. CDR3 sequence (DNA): TGTGCCAGCAGCACCCCCGTAGCGGCGTCGTACAATGAGCAGTTCTTC. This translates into CASSTPVAASYNEQFF.

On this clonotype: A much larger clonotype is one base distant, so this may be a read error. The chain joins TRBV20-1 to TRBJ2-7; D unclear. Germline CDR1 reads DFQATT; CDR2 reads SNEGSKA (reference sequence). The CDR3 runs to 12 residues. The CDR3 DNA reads TGCAGGGCTAGTAACTCGGACTACGAGCAGTACTTC. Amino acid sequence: CRASNSDYEQYF.

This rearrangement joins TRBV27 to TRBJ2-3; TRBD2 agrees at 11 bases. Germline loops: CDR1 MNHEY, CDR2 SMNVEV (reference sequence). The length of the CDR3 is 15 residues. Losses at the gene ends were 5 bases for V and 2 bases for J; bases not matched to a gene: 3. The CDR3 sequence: CASSILAGVTDTQYF. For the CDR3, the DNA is TGTGCCAGCAGTATACTAGCGGGGGTCACAGATACGCAGTATTTT.

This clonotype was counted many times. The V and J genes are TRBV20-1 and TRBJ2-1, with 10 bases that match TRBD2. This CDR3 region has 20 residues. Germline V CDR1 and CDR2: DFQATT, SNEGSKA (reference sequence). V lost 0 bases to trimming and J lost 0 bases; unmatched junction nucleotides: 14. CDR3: CSARDLEAGGLLSSYNEQFF. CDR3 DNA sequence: TGCAGTGCTAGAGATCTTGAAGCGGGGGGGCTCCTAAGCTCCTACAATGAGCAGTTCTTC.

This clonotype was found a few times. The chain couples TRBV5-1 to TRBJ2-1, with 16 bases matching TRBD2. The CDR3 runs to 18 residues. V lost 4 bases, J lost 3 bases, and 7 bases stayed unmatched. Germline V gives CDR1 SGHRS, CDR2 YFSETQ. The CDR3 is CASSPGLAGGPVYNEQFF. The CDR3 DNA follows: TGCGCCAGCAGCCCGGGACTAGCGGGGGGGCCGGTCTACAATGAGCAGTTCTTC.

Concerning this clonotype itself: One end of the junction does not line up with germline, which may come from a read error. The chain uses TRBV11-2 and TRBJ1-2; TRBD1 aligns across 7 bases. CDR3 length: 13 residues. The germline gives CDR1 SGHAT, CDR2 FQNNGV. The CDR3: CAGSDRVNYGYTF. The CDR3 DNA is TGTGCCGGCAGCGACAGGGTAAACTATGGCTACACCTTC.

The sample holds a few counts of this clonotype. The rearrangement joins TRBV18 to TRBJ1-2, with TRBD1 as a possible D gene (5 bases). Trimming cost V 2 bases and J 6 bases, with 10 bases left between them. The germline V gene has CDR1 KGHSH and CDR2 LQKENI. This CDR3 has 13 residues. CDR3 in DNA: TGTGCCAGCTCACCAGTGTCAGGGAATGGCTACACCTTC. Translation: CASSPVSGNGYTF.

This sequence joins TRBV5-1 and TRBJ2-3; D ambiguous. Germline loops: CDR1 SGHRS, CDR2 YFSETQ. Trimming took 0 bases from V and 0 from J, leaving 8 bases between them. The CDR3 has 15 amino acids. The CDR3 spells CASSLVAPSTDTQYF. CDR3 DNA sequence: TGCGCCAGCAGCTTGGTTGCTCCGAGCACAGATACGCAGTATTTT.

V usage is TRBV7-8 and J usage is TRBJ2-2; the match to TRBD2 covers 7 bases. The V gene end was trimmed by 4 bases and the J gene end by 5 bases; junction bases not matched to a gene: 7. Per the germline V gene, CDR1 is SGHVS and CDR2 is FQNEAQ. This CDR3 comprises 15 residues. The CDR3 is CASSSSGAGTGELFF. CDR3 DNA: TGTGCCAGCAGCTCGAGCGGGGCGGGAACCGGGGAGCTGTTTTTT.

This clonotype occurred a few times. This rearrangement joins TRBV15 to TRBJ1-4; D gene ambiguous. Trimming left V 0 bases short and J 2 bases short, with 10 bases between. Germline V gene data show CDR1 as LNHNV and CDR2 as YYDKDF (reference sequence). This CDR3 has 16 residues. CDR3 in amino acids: CATSRDPSGTNEKLFF. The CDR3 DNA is TGTGCCACCAGCAGAGATCCTAGCGGGACTAATGAAAAACTGTTTTTT.

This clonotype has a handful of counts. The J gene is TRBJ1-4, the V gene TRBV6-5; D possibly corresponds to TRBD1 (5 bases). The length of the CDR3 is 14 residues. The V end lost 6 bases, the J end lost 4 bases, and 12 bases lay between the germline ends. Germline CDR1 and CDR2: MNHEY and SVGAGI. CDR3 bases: TGTGCCAGCAGAGGGGACGGTTTTAATGAAAAACTGTTTTTT. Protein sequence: CASRGDGFNEKLFF.

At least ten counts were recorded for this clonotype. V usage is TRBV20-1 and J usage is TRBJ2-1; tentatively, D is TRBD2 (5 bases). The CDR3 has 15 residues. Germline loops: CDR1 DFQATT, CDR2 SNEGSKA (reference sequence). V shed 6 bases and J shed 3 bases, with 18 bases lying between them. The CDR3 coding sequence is TGCAGTGCCCCAGAGGGAAGCGGAGGCTACAATGAGCAGTTCTTC. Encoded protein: CSAPEGSGGYNEQFF.

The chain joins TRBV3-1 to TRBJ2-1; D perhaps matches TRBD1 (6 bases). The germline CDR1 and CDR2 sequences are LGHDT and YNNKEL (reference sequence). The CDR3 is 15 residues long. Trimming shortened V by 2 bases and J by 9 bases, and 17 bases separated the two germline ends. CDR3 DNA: TGTGCCAGCAGCCAACCCCCGGACAGCTTCGGTGAGCAGTTCTTC. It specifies CASSQPPDSFGEQFF.

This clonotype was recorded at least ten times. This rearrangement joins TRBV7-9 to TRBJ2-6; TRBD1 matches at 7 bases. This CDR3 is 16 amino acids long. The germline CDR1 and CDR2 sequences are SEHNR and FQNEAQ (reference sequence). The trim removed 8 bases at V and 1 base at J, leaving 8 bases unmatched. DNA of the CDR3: TGTGCCAGCCCGGCCGGGACAGCGTCTGGGGCCAACGTCCTGACTTTC. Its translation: CASPAGTASGANVLTF.

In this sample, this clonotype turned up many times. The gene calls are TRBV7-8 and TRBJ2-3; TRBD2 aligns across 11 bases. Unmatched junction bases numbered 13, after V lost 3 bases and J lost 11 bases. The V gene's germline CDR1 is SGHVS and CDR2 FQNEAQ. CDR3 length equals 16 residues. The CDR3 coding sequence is TGTGCCAGCAGCTTGAATGACCCCGGGACTAGCGGCCTGCAGTATTTT. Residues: CASSLNDPGTSGLQYF.

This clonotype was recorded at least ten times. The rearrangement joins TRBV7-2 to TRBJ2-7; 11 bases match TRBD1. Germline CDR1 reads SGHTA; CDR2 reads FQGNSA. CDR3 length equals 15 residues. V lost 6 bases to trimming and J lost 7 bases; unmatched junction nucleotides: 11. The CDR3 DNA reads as TGTGCCAGCAGATACGGGGGGACAGGGGGTGGAGAGCAGTACTTC. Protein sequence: CASRYGGTGGGEQYF.

In nucleotides, the CDR3 is TGTGCCAGCAGCTTGATGCTAGCGGGGGGCGCGAGGGAGTTCTTC. This sequence encodes CASSLMLAGGAREFF. This sequence joins TRBV5-6 and TRBJ2-1; 11 nucleotides agree with TRBD2. The germline CDR1 and CDR2 sequences are SGHDT and YYEEEE. The CDR3 covers 15 residues. The V and J ends lost 1 base and 14 bases, in that order; junction bases with no gene match: 11. Using reference TRBV5-6 and TRBJ2-1 for the parts outside the CDR3, the full variable domain is DAGVTQSPTHLIKTRGQQVTLRCSPKSGHDTVSWYQQALGQGPQFIFQYYEEEERQRGNFPDRFSGHQFPNYSSELNVNALLLGDSALYLCASSLMLAGGAREFFGPGTRLTVL.

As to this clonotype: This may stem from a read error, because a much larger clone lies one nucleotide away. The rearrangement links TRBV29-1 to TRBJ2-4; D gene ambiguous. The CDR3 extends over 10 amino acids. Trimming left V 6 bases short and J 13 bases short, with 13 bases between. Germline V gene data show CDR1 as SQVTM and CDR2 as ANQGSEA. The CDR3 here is CSVWYNEQYF. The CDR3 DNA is TGCAGCGTCTGGTACAATGAGCAGTACTTC.

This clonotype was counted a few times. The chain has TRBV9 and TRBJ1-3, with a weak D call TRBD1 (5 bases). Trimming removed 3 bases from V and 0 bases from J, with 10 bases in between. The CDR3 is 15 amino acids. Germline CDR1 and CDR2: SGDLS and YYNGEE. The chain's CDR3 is CASSERGNSGNTIYF. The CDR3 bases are TGTGCCAGCAGCGAGAGGGGAAACTCTGGAAACACCATATATTTT.

CDR3 DNA: TGCGCCAGCAGCCCTTCGGGCCAGAGCGGACAGCCCCAGCATTTT. Translation gives CASSPSGQSGQPQHF. The chain is built from TRBV5-1 and TRBJ1-5, with unresolved D. With 4 bases removed from V and 7 bases from J, the gap between germline ends came to 18 bases. This CDR3 is 15 amino acids long. Germline V gene sequence: CDR1 SGHRS, CDR2 YFSETQ.

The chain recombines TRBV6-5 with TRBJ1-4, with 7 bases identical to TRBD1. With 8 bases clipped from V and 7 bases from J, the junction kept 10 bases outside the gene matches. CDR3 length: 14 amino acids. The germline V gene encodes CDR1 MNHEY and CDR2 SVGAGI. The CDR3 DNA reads TGTGCCAGCCGACCATGGCAGGGGGGTGAAAAACTGTTTTTT. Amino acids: CASRPWQGGEKLFF.

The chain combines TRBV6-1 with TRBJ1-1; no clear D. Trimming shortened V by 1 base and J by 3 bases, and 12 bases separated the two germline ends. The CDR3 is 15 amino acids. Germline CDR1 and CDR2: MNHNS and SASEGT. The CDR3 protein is CASSEEGGRYTEAFF. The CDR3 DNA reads TGTGCCAGCAGTGAAGAAGGTGGGAGGTACACTGAAGCTTTCTTT.

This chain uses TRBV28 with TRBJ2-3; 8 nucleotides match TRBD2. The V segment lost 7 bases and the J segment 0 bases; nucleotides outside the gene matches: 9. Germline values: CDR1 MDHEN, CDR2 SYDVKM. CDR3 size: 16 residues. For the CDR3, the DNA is TGTGCCAGCACCTCCTCAACTAGCGGTAGCACAGATACGCAGTATTTT. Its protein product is CASTSSTSGSTDTQYF.

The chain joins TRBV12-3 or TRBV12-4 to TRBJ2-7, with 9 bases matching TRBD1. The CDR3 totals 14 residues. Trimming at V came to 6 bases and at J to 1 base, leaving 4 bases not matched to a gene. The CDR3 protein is CASSGQGLSYEQYV. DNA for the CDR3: TGTGCCAGCAGCGGACAGGGGCTGTCCTACGAGCAGTACGTC.

The CDR3 loop reads CSAHLWSGSSGNTIYF. The CDR3 bases are TGCAGTGCTCATCTCTGGTCCGGGAGCTCTGGAAACACCATATATTTT. V usage is TRBV20-1 and J usage is TRBJ1-3; D uncertain. The CDR3 is made up of 16 amino acids. Between the trimmed V and J ends, which lost 5 bases and 0 bases, there was a span of 17 bases. Germline values: CDR1 DFQATT, CDR2 SNEGSKA (reference sequence).

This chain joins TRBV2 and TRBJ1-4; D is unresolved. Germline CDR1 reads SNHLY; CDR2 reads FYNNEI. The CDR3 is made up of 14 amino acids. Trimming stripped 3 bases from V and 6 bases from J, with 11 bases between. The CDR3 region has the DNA TGTGCCAGCAGTGATTCCGGACTGGATGAAAAACTGTTTTTT. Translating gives CASSDSGLDEKLFF.

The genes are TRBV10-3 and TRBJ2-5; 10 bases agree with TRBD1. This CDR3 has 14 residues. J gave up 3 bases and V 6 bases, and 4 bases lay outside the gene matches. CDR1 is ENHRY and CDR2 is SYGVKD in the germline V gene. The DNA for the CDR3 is TGTGCCATCAGACCCGGGACAGGGGAAGAGACCCAGTACTTC. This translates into CAIRPGTGEETQYF.

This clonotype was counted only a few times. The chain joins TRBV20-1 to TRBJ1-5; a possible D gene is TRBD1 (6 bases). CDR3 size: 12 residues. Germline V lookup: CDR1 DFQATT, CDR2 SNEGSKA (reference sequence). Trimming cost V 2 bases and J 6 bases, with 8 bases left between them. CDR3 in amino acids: CSARRGGQPQHF. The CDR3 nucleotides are TGCAGTGCTAGAAGGGGGGGTCAGCCCCAGCATTTT.

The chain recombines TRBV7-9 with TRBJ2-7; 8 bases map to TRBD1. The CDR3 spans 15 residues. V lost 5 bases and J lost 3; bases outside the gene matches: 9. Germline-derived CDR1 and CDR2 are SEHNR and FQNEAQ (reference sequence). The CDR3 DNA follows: TGTGCCAGCAGCCACCCCGGGACAGGCATCTACGAGCAGTACTTC. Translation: CASSHPGTGIYEQYF.

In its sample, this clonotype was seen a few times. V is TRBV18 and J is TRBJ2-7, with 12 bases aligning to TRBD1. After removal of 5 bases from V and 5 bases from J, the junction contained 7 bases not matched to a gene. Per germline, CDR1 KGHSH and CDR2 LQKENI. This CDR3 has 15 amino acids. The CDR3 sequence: CASSAGTGGPNEQYF. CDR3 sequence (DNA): TGTGCCAGCTCAGCCGGGACAGGGGGCCCCAACGAGCAGTACTTC.